Sequencing of this T cell receptor (beta chain) was carried out in a study of OX40 agonist ivuxolimab in advanced cancers. Study context: Intravenous ivuxolimab at 0.01 to 10 mg/kg was given to patients every 2 weeks. General study points: CD4+ and CD8+ T cells in blood underwent clonal expansion by week 6 at 0.1 to 3.0 mg/kg. At 0.1-3.0 mg/kg, partial responders had clonal expansion among the lowest observed.

Assay: immunoSEQ multiplex PCR; the TCRdb copy retains only in-frame clones and omits some. Counted here are 60,000 to 75,000 clones, 75% to 95% occurring once; the ten biggest clones make up 11% to 15%. At baseline, cycle 4 day 1, and cycle 7 day 1, blood was sampled. About this clone: As yet, its antigen is unknown.

The CDR3 is made up of 16 amino acids. Germline V gene sequence: CDR1 SGHTA, CDR2 FQGNSA. This receptor was obtained from an adult with an advanced solid tumor such as melanoma, head and neck, liver or kidney cancer. Material: CD4+ or CD8+ T cells sorted from blood, obtained in a trial of the OX40 agonist ivuxolimab. V usage is TRBV7-2 and J usage is TRBJ2-5; possible D gene TRBD1, 6 bases. Matching the DNA end better, TRBJ2-7 makes the J call doubtful. The CDR3 nucleotides read TGTGCCAGCAGCCTGGGCGGAACAGGGTACACCTACGAGCAGTACTTC. It codes for CASSLGGTGYTYEQYF.